The clone carrying this TCR beta chain was counted between two and nine times. This entry is derived from a study of identical twins' blood T cells. In TCRdb, the 5' RACE reads were re-called with MiXCR into one record per CDR3 protein. The table shows 400,000 or so distinct CDR3 sequences, with roughly 31% occurring only once. In germline, CDR1 is MNHNS, CDR2 SASEGT. The CDR3 totals 18 residues. The V and J ends lost 5 bases and 0 bases, in that order; junction bases with no gene match: 15. The chain links TRBV6-1 to TRBJ2-7; TRBD1 matches at 8 bases. Input material: PBMCs. The receptor's source is a woman aged 18-55 years in good health. CDR3 sequence (DNA): TGTGCCAGCAGTCGAAGTTTCCCCGGGACAGGAAGCTCCTACGAGCAGTACTTC. It translates to CASSRSFPGTGSSYEQYF.